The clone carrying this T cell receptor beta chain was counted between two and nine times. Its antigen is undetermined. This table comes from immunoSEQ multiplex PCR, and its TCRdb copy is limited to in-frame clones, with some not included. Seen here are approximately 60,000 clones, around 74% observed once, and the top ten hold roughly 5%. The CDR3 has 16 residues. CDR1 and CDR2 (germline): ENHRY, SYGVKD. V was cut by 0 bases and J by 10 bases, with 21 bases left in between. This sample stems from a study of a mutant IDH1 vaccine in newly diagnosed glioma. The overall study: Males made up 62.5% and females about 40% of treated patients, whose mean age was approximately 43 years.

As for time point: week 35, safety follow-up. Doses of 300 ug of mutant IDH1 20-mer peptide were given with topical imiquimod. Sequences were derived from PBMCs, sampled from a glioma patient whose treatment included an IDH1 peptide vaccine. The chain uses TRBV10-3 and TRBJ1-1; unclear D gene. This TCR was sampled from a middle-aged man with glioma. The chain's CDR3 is CAISESILTVKKGAFF. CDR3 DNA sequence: TGTGCCATCAGTGAGTCGATTTTAACAGTCAAAAAAGGAGCTTTCTTT.